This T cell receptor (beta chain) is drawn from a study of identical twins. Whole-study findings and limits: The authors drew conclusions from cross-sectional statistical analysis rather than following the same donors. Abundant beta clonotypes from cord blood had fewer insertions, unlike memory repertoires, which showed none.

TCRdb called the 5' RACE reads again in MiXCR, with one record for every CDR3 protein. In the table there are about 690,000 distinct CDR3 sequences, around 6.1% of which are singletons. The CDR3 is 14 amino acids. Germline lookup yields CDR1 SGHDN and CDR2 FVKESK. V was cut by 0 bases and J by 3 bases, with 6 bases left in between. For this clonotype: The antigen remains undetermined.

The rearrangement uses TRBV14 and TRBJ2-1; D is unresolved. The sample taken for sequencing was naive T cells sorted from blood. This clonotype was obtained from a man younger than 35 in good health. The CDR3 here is CASSQEYSYNEQFF. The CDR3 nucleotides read TGTGCCAGCAGCCAAGAATACAGCTACAATGAGCAGTTCTTC.